This TCR beta chain was observed in a study of blood T cells in healthy people across ages. Study observations and caveats: Unsorted PBMCs prevented conclusive naive versus antigen-experienced comparison.

Trimming removed 3 bases from V and 13 bases from J, with 9 bases in between. The CDR3 sequence is 11 residues long. With regard to this clonotype: Antigen: not known.

Using a J-beta primer mix together with a sample-barcoded 5' primer, a second PCR was run for about 7 to 12 cycles. TCRdb re-called the 5' RACE reads through MiXCR, storing one row per CDR3 protein. Among more than 600,000 distinct CDR3 sequences listed, approximately 25% were seen once. These records were also assigned to another study, of T cells of mothers and their children.

What was sequenced was blood. The TCR was taken from a boy aged 10-17 years in good health. This sequence joins TRBV12-3 or TRBV12-4 and TRBJ1-4; no definite D call. The CDR3 reads CASSFGRRLFF. The DNA for the CDR3 is TGTGCCAGCAGTTTTGGACGGAGACTGTTTTTT.